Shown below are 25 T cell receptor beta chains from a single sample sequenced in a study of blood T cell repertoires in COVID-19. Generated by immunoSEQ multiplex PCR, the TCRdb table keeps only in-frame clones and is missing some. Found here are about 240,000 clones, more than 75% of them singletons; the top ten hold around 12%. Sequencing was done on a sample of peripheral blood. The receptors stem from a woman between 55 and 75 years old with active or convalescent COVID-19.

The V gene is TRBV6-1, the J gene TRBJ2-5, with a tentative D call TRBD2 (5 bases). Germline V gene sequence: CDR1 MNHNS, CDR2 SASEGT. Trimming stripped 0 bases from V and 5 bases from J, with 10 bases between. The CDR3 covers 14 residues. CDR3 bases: TGTGCCAGCAGTGAAGCACCGGGATTTGAGACCCAGTACTTC. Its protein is CASSEAPGFETQYF.

The CDR3 bases are TGTGCCAGCAGTTTCGCCCGTACCGGGACTCCCAAGGCAGATACGCAGTATTTT. Encoded protein: CASSFARTGTPKADTQYF. The genes are TRBV27 and TRBJ2-3; TRBD2 is a possible D gene (6 bases). The CDR3 has 18 residues. V was shortened by 3 bases and J by 4 bases, with 23 bases between the two germline ends. In germline, CDR1 is MNHEY, CDR2 SMNVEV (reference sequence).

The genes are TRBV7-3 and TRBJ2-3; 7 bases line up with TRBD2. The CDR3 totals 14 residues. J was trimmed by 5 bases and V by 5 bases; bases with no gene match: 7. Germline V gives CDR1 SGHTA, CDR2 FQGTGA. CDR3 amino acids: CASSPSGEGDTQYF. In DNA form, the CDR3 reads TGTGCCAGCAGCCCCAGCGGGGAGGGAGATACGCAGTATTTT.

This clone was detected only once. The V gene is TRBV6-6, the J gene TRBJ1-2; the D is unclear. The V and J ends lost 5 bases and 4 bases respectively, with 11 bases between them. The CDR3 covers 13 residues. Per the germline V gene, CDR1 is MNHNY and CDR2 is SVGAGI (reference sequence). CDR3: CASSQDSGYGYTF. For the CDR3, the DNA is TGTGCCAGCAGTCAAGACTCGGGCTATGGCTACACCTTC.

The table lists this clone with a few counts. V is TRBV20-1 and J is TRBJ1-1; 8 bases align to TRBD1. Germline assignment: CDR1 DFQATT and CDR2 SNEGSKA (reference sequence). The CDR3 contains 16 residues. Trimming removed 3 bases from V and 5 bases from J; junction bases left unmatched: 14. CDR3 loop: CSASGNQGAGWTEAFF. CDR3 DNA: TGCAGTGCTAGTGGGAATCAGGGGGCTGGTTGGACTGAAGCTTTCTTT.

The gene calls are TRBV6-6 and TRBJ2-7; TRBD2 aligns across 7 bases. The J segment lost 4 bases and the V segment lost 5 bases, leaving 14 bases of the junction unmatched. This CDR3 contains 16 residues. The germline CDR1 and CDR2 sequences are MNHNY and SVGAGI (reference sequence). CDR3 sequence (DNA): TGTGCCAGCAGTCCGGGGAGACTAGCTCCGAAGTACGAGCAGTACTTC. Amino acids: CASSPGRLAPKYEQYF.

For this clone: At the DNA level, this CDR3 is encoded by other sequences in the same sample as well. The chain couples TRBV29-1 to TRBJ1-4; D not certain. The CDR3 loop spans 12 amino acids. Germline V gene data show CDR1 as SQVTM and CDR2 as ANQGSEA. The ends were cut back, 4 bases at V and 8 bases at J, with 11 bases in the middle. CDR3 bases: TGCAGCGTTGGCGGAGGTCGGGAAAAACTGTTTTTT. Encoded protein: CSVGGGREKLFF.

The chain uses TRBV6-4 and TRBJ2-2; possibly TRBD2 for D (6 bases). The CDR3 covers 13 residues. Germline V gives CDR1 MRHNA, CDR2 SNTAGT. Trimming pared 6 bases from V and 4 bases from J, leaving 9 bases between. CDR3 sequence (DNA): TGTGCCAGCAGCGTGGGGGGCACCGGGGAGCTGTTTTTT. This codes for CASSVGGTGELFF.

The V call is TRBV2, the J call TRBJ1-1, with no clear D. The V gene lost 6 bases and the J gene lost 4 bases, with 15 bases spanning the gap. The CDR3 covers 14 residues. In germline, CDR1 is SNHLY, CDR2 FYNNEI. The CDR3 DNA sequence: TGTGCCAGCAGATTGACCGAGGCGATCACTGAAGCTTTCTTT. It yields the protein CASRLTEAITEAFF.

CDR3 sequence: CASSEQGLGNTQYF. The CDR3 DNA reads as TGCGCCAGCAGTGAACAGGGGTTGGGGAATACGCAGTATTTT. The chain couples TRBV10-2 to TRBJ2-3, with 7 positions matching TRBD1. CDR3 length: 14 residues. CDR1 is WSHSY and CDR2 is SAAADI in the germline V gene. V was pared by 3 bases and J by 7 bases, with 7 bases of the junction left unmatched.

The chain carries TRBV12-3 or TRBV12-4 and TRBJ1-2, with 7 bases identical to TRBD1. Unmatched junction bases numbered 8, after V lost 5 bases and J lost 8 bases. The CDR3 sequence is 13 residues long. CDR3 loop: CASSRQGALGYTF. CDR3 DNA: TGTGCCAGCAGTCGACAGGGAGCATTGGGCTACACCTTC.

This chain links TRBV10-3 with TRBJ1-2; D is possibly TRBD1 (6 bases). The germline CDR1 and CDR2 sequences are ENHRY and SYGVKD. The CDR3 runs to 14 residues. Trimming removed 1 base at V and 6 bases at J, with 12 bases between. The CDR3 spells CAISELGGVDGYTF. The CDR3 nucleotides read TGTGCCATCAGTGAGTTAGGGGGAGTAGATGGCTACACCTTC.

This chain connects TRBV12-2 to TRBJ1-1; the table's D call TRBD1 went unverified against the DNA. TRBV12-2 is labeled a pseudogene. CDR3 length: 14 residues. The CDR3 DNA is TGTGCAAGTCGCTTAATGGTCGCAGGGGCTGAAGCTTTCTTT. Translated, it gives CASRLMVAGAEAFF.

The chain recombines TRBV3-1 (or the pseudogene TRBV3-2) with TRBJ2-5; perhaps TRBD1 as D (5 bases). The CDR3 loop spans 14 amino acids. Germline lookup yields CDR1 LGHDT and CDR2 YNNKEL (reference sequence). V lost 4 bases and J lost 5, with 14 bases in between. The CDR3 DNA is TGTGCCAGCAGCCCTAGTAGGGGAAGGGAGACCCAGTACTTC. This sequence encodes CASSPSRGRETQYF.

The CDR3 is CASSEAHTYEQYF. The CDR3 DNA follows: TGTGCCAGCAGTGAAGCGCACACCTACGAGCAGTACTTC. V is TRBV6-1 and J is TRBJ2-7; D gene uncertain. The CDR3 is 13 residues long. With 0 bases removed from V and 2 bases from J, the gap between germline ends came to 5 bases. Germline V CDR1 and CDR2: MNHNS, SASEGT.

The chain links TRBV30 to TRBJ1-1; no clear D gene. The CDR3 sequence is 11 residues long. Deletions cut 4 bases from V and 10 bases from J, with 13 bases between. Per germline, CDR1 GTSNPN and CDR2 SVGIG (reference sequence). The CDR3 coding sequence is TGTGCCTGGACTCTCACGCTCAGAGCTTTCTTT. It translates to CAWTLTLRAFF.

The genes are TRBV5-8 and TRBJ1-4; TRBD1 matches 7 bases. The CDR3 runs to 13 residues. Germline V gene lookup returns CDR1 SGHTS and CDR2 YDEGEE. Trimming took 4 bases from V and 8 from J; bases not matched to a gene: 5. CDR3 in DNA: TGTGCCAGCAGCCTGGGACAGCCCGAAAAACTGTTTTTT. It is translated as CASSLGQPEKLFF.

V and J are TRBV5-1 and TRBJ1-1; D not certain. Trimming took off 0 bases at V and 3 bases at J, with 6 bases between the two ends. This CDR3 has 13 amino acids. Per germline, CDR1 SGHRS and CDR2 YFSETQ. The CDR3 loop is CASSLDGYTEAFF. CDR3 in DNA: TGCGCCAGCAGCTTGGATGGCTACACTGAAGCTTTCTTT.

CDR3 in DNA: TGTGCCAGCAGCTTAACCCTCCCGACAGATAGCAATCAGCCCCAGCATTTT. Residues: CASSLTLPTDSNQPQHF. The gene calls are TRBV7-3 and TRBJ1-5; a weak D match, TRBD1 (5 bases). Germline values: CDR1 SGHTA, CDR2 FQGTGA. This CDR3 is 17 amino acids long. Trimming took 0 bases from V and 0 from J, leaving 12 bases between them. The whole variable domain, filled in from reference TRBV7-3 and TRBJ1-5, reads GAGVSQTPSNKVTEKGKYVELRCDPISGHTALYWYRQSLGQGPEFLIYFQGTGAADDSGLPNDRFFAVRPEGSVSTLKIQRTERGDSAVYLCASSLTLPTDSNQPQHFGDGTRLSIL.

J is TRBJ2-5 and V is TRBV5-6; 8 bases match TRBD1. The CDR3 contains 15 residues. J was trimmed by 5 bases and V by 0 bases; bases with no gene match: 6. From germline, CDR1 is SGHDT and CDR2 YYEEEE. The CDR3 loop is CASSLGTGIGETQYF. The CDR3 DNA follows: TGTGCCAGCAGCTTGGGGACAGGGATTGGGGAGACCCAGTACTTC.

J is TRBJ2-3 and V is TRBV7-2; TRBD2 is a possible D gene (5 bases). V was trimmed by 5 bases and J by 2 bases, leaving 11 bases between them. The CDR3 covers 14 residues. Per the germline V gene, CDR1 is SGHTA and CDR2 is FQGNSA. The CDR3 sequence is CASSPGYSTDTQYF. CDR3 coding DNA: TGTGCCAGCAGCCCGGGATACTCCACAGATACGCAGTATTTT.

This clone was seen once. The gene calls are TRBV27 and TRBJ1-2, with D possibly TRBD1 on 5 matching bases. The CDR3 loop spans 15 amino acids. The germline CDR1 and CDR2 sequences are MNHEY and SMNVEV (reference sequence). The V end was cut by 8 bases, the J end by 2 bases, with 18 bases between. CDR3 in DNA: TGTGCCAGCGCCCCCCCGAAAACAGGAAACTATGGCTACACCTTC. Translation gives CASAPPKTGNYGYTF.

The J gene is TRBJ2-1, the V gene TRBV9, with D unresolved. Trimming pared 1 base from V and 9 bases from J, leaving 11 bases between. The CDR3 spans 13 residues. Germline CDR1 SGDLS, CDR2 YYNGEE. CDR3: CASSVISAGEQFF. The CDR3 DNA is TGTGCCAGCAGCGTAATAAGTGCAGGTGAGCAGTTCTTC.

In nucleotides, the CDR3 is TGTGCCAGCAGCCCTTGGGGGCGTCAGCCCCAGCATTTT. This gives the protein CASSPWGRQPQHF. V gene TRBV5-6 combines with J gene TRBJ1-5; perhaps TRBD1 as D (6 bases). In germline, CDR1 is SGHDT, CDR2 YYEEEE. Trimming took 4 bases from V and 6 from J, leaving 11 bases between them. This CDR3 has 13 amino acids.

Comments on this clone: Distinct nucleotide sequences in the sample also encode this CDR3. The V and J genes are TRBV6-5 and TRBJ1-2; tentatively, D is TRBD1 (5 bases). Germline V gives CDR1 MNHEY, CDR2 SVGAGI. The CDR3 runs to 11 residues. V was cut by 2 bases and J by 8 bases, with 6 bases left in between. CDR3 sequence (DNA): TGTGCCAGCAGTTACGGGGGGGGCTACACCTTC. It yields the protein CASSYGGGYTF.